The 10 T cell receptor beta chains given below trace back to one sample, sequenced in a study of PD-1 blockade in mismatch repair-deficient tumors. Sequencing used immunoSEQ multiplex PCR; TCRdb keeps in-frame clones, though not all of them. The sample lists some 66,000 clones; more than 70% were seen once. The starting material was peripheral blood, obtained 52 weeks after starting pembrolizumab. Receptors were obtained from an adult with mismatch repair-deficient cancer.

The gene calls are TRBV7-2 and TRBJ2-7; 9 bases fit TRBD1. CDR1 is SGHTA, CDR2 FQGNSA, per germline. V was clipped by 5 bases and J by 4 bases; unmatched bases: 9. The CDR3 extends over 15 amino acids. The CDR3 nucleotides read TGTGCCAGCAGCACTTACCGGGACAGGGTTTACGAGCAGTACTTC. It codes for CASSTYRDRVYEQYF.

This chain uses TRBV30 with TRBJ1-1; no clear D gene. Germline lookup yields CDR1 GTSNPN and CDR2 SVGIG (reference sequence). The CDR3 length is 14 residues. V dropped 2 bases and J dropped 0 bases, with 10 bases sitting between them. In DNA, the CDR3 is TGTGCCTGGAGTAGGTCACTTATGAACACTGAAGCTTTCTTT. Translation: CAWSRSLMNTEAFF.

The chain has TRBV5-6 and TRBJ2-7; possibly TRBD2 for D (7 bases). Germline CDR1 and CDR2: SGHDT and YYEEEE. The ends were cut back, 2 bases at V and 2 bases at J, with 8 bases in the middle. CDR3 size: 13 residues. The CDR3 here is CASSFGGPYEQYF. CDR3 nucleotides: TGTGCCAGCAGCTTCGGGGGGCCCTACGAGCAGTACTTC.

The chain has TRBV7-6 and TRBJ1-1, with D uncertain. Germline lookup yields CDR1 SGHVS and CDR2 FNYEAQ. The CDR3 has 13 residues. Trimming shortened V by 1 base and J by 1 base, and 4 bases separated the two germline ends. CDR3 DNA sequence: TGTGCCAGCAGCTTAGAAACGAACACTGAAGCTTTCTTT. As protein: CASSLETNTEAFF.

The chain combines TRBV27 with TRBJ2-5, with D possibly being TRBD2 (5 bases). The germline V gene has CDR1 MNHEY and CDR2 SMNVEV (reference sequence). Trimming took 0 bases from V and 5 from J, leaving 10 bases between them. The CDR3 has 14 residues. This CDR3 reads CASSLSPPGETQYF. In DNA, the CDR3 is TGTGCCAGCAGTTTATCCCCCCCGGGGGAGACCCAGTACTTC.

The rearrangement joins TRBV5-1 to TRBJ1-2; D is unclear. V lost 1 base and J lost 2, with 6 bases in between. The CDR3 sequence is 13 residues long. Germline lookup yields CDR1 SGHRS and CDR2 YFSETQ. The CDR3 DNA follows: TGCGCCAGCAGCTTGTTAGGGAACTATGGCTACACCTTC. Translated: CASSLLGNYGYTF.

This clone has only one observation. The V gene is TRBV2, the J gene TRBJ2-1, with 13 bases matching TRBD2. In germline, CDR1 is SNHLY, CDR2 FYNNEI. The V gene end was trimmed by 8 bases and the J gene end by 1 base; junction bases not matched to a gene: 8. The CDR3 covers 17 residues. Here the CDR3 DNA reads TGTGCCAGCGTGAGGACTAGCGGGAGTCGATCCTACAATGAGCAGTTCTTC. Its translation is CASVRTSGSRSYNEQFF.

The chain recombines TRBV6-1 with TRBJ2-7, with D unresolved. Trimming stripped 0 bases from V and 5 bases from J, with 8 bases between. This CDR3 is built from 13 residues. In germline, CDR1 is MNHNS, CDR2 SASEGT. The CDR3 protein is CASSEAYTHEQYF. For the CDR3, the DNA is TGTGCCAGCAGTGAAGCGTACACCCACGAGCAGTACTTC.

The chain uses TRBV10-3 and TRBJ2-3, with 8 nucleotides matching TRBD1. V lost 10 bases and J lost 2; bases outside the gene matches: 5. Germline V gene sequence: CDR1 ENHRY, CDR2 SYGVKD. The CDR3 contains 13 residues. The CDR3 region is CATDRGFTDTQYF. The CDR3 DNA sequence: TGTGCCACCGACAGGGGCTTCACAGATACGCAGTATTTT.

The chain recombines TRBV7-9 with TRBJ2-7; D is unresolved. The germline V gene encodes CDR1 SEHNR and CDR2 FQNEAQ (reference sequence). The CDR3 covers 12 residues. The germline V and J ends were trimmed by 5 bases and 6 bases, with 11 bases remaining between them. CDR3 amino acids: CASSQVSTEQYF. The DNA of the CDR3 is TGTGCCAGCAGCCAAGTCAGTACCGAGCAGTACTTC.